This is a list of T cell receptor beta chains from one sample in a study of blood T cell repertoires in COVID-19. Method: immunoSEQ multiplex PCR; TCRdb's copy keeps in-frame clones and lacks some. The data contain 400,000 to 450,000 clones, 85% to 90% of them seen just once; the ten biggest clones take up roughly 1.1%. The sequenced sample consisted of PBMCs or T cells enriched from blood (not recorded which). The receptors shown here come from a man younger than 45 who had recovered from COVID-19. The CDR3 runs from the conserved cysteine through the conserved F or W. Each record gives: clone size, D gene, V gene, J gene, CDR3 DNA, CDR3 protein. A D gene is named only where the DNA matches it firmly. The size of a clone is reported for some rows only, either as once, few or many, or as a class for expanded clones.

>few|NA|TRBV5-4|TRBJ2-7
TGTGCCAGCAGCCCGTCGGAGCAGTACTTC
CASSPSEQYF
>once|NA|TRBV4-1|TRBJ1-1
TGCGCCAGCAGCCCGCGGTTGAGCACTGAAGCTTTCTTT
CASSPRLSTEAFF
>NA|TRBD1|TRBV24-1|TRBJ1-4
TGTGCCACCAGTGATGCGACAGGGGGCGCGTCTAATGAAAAACTGTTTTTT
CATSDATGGASNEKLFF
>NA|NA|TRBV28|TRBJ2-7
TGTGCCAGCAGTTTCATCCGGGTTCCTACCCCCTACGAGCAGTACTTC
CASSFIRVPTPYEQYF
>few|NA|TRBV2|TRBJ1-2
TGTGCCAGCAGCCGCAGGGGATATGGCTACACCTTC
CASSRRGYGYTF
>NA|TRBD1|TRBV15|TRBJ1-1
TGTGCCACCAGCAAAAACAGGGGAAACACTGAAGCTTTCTTT
CATSKNRGNTEAFF
>NA|NA|TRBV4-1|TRBJ2-1
TGCGCCAGCAGCCAAGGAGGTGGTAGATACAATGAGCAGTTCTTC
CASSQGGGRYNEQFF
>once|NA|TRBV5-5|TRBJ2-3
TGTGCCAGCAGCTCCCAGTGGGATACGCAGTATTTT
CASSSQWDTQYF
>NA|TRBD1|TRBV12-5|TRBJ1-1
TGTGCTAGTGGTTTGGTACGGGACAGGAACACTGAAGCTTTCTTT
CASGLVRDRNTEAFF
>NA|NA|TRBV3-1/TRBV3-2|TRBJ2-1
TGTGCCAGCAGCCAAGATACCAGCTCCTACAATGAGCAGTTCTTC
CASSQDTSSYNEQFF
>NA|NA|TRBV27|TRBJ2-1
TGTGCCAGCAGTTTTATTGGCCGCTCAGGGGGGTACAATGAGCAGTTCTTC
CASSFIGRSGGYNEQFF
>NA|TRBD2|TRBV11-2|TRBJ2-5
TGTGCCAGCAGCTCGCCGACTAGCGGACCGCTCCAAGAGACCCAGTACTTC
CASSSPTSGPLQETQYF
>once|NA|TRBV9|TRBJ1-5
TGTGCCAGCAGCGTAGTGGGTTTGGGAGGGGATCAGCCCCAGCATTTT
CASSVVGLGGDQPQHF
>NA|TRBD1|TRBV27|TRBJ1-3
TGTGCCACCAGGGGCGAGGGGGCTTCTGGAAACACCATATATTTT
CATRGEGASGNTIYF
>NA|TRBD2|TRBV6-4|TRBJ2-5
TGTGCCAGCAGCCAGACTAGCGGGACGCAAGAGACCCAGTACTTC
CASSQTSGTQETQYF
>few|TRBD1|TRBV28|TRBJ2-1
TGTGCCAGCAGTTCATCCGGGACAGATCTTCCGCAGTTCTTC
CASSSSGTDLPQFF
>few|TRBD2|TRBV3-1/TRBV3-2|TRBJ2-7
TGTGCCAGCAGCCAATGGGTCAAGCGGGAGGGTACCTACGAGCAGTACTTC
CASSQWVKREGTYEQYF
>NA|NA|TRBV27|TRBJ1-1
TGTGCCAGCAGTTTGTTCCAGGGCTCTGAAGCTTTCTTT
CASSLFQGSEAFF
>NA|TRBD1|TRBV30|TRBJ2-5
TGTGCCTGGGATCCGGGACAGGGGGCTATGGAGACCCAGTACTTC
CAWDPGQGAMETQYF